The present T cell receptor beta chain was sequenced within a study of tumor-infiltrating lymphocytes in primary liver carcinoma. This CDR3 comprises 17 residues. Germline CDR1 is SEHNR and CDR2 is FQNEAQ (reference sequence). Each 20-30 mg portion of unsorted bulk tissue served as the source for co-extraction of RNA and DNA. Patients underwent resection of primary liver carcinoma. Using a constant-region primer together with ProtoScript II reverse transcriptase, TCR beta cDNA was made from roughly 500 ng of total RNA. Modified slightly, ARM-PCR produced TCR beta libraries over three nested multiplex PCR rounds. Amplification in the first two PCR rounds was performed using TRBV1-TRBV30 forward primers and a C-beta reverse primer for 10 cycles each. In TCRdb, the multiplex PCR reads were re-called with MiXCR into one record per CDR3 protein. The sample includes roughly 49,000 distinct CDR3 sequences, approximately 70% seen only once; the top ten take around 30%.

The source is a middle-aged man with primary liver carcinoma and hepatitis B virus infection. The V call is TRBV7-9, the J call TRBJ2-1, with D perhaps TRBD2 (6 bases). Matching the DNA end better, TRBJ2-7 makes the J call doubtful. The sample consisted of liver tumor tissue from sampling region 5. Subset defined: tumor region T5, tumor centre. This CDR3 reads CASSLALDGSSYNEQYF. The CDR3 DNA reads TGTGCCAGCAGCTTAGCGCTGGACGGGAGCTCCTACAATGAGCAGTACTTC.